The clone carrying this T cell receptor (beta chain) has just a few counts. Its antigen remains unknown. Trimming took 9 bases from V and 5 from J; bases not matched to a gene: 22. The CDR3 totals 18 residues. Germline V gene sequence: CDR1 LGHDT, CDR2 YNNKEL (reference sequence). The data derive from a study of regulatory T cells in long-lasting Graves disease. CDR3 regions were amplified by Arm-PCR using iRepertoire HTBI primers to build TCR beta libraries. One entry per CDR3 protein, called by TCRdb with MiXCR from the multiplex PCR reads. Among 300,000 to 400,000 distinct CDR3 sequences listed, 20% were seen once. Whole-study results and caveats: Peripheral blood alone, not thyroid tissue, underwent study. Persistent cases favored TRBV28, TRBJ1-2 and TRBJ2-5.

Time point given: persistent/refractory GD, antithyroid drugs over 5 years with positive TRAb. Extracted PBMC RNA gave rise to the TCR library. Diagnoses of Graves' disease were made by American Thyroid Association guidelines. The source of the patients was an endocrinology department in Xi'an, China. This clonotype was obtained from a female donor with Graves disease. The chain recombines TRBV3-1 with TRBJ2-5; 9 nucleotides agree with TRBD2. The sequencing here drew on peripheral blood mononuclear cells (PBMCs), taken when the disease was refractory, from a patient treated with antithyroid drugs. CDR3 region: CASSDRRSSSGKLETQYF. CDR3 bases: TGTGCCAGTTCCGACCGGAGGTCCTCTAGCGGGAAACTCGAGACCCAGTACTTC.